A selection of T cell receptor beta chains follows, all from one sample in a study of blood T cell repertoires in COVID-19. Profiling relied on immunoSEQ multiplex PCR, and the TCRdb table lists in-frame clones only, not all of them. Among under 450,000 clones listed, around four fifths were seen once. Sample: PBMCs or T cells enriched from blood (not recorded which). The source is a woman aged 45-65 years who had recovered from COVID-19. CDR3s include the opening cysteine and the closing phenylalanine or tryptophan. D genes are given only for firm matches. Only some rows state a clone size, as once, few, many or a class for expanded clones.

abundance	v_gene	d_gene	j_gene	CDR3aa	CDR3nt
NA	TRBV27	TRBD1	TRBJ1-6	CASSLRGPSTGSNPLHF	TGTGCCAGCAGTTTGAGGGGGCCTTCGACAGGGTCGAACCCCCTCCACTTT
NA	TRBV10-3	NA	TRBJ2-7	CATRALGREQYF	TGTGCCACCAGGGCGCTTGGGCGAGAGCAGTACTTC
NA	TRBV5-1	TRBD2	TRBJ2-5	CASSLTGLAAETQYF	TGCGCCAGCAGCTTGACGGGACTAGCGGCGGAGACCCAGTACTTC
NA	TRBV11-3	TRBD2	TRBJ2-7	CASSSPPGLASSYEQYF	TGTGCCAGCAGCTCTCCTCCGGGACTAGCATCCTCCTACGAGCAGTACTTC
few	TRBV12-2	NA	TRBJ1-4	CASRSTRFATNEKLFF	TGTGCAAGTCGCTCAACACGATTCGCAACTAATGAAAAACTGTTTTTT
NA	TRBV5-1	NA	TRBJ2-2	CASTRHNRNPPNTGELFF	TGCGCCAGCACCAGACATAACCGTAACCCACCGAACACCGGGGAGCTGTTTTTT
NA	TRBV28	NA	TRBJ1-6	CASSSRPTRTYNSPLHF	TGTGCCAGCAGCTCACGCCCGACACGGACCTATAATTCACCCCTCCACTTT
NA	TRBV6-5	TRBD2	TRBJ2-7	CASRGLAASYEQYF	TGTGCCAGCAGGGGACTAGCGGCTTCCTACGAGCAGTACTTC
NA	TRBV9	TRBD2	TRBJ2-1	CASSGGSGRHNEQFF	TGTGCCAGCAGCGGAGGCAGCGGGAGACACAATGAGCAGTTCTTC
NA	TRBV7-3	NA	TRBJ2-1	CASSLGQNNEQFF	TGTGCCAGCAGCTTAGGGCAGAACAATGAGCAGTTCTTC
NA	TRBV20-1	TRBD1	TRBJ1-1	CSASWDRGAFF	TGCAGTGCTAGTTGGGACAGAGGAGCTTTCTTT
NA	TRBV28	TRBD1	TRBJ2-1	CASSRTGGSNEQFF	TGTGCCAGCAGCCGTACAGGGGGCTCGAATGAGCAGTTCTTC
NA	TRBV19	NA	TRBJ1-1	CASSSGGQGNAEAFF	TGTGCCAGTAGTAGCGGGGGGCAGGGGAACGCTGAAGCTTTCTTT
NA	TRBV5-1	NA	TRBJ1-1	CASSPLTGTNTEAFF	TGCGCCAGCAGCCCTCTTACAGGGACGAACACTGAAGCTTTCTTT
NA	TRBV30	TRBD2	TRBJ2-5	CAWSRQRGPQETQYF	TGTGCCTGGAGTCGTCAGCGGGGCCCACAAGAGACCCAGTACTTC
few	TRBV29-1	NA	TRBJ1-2	CSVDVRGAGYGYTF	TGCAGCGTTGATGTCCGGGGGGCCGGGTATGGCTACACCTTC
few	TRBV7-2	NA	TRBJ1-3	CASSLNGPTGNTIYF	TGTGCCAGCAGCTTAAATGGGCCCACTGGAAACACCATATATTTT
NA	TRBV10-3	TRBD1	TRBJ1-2	CAISEFRGQEGYTF	TGTGCCATCAGTGAGTTTAGGGGGCAGGAGGGCTACACCTTC
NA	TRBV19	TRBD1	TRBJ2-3	CASGDRGDHPQYF	TGTGCCAGTGGGGACAGGGGAGACCATCCGCAGTATTTT
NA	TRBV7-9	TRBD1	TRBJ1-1	CASSLPTGLNTEAFF	TGTGCCAGCAGTCTACCGACAGGGCTAAACACTGAAGCTTTCTTT
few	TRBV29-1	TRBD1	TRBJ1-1	CSVERDRGTEAFF	TGCAGCGTTGAACGGGACAGGGGCACTGAAGCTTTCTTT
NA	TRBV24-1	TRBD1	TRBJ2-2	CATSDPGGFTGELFF	TGTGCCACCAGTGATCCAGGGGGTTTCACCGGGGAGCTGTTTTTT
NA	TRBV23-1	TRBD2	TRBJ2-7	CASSQWGLAVSYEQYF	TGCGCCAGCAGTCAATGGGGACTAGCGGTCTCCTACGAGCAGTACTTC
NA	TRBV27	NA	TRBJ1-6	CASSLFSVDNSPLHF	TGTGCCAGCAGTTTATTCTCGGTTGATAATTCACCCCTCCACTTT
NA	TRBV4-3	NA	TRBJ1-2	CASSQVGARLSGQIGDYGYTF	TGCGCCAGCAGCCAAGTGGGTGCTCGTTTGTCGGGCCAGATAGGGGACTATGGCTACACCTTC
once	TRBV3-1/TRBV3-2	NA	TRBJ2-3	CASSPPGTPADTQYF	TGTGCCAGCAGCCCCCCGGGAACACCGGCAGATACGCAGTATTTT
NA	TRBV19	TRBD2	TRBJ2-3	CASTPSGGGYTQYF	TGTGCCAGTACCCCTAGCGGGGGAGGGTATACGCAGTATTTT
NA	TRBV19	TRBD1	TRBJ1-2	CASSITGQVVGYTF	TGTGCCAGTAGTATCACGGGACAGGTGGTTGGCTACACCTTC
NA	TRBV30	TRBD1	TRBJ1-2	CAWSTRVGGVGYTF	TGTGCCTGGAGTACCCGAGTAGGGGGCGTGGGCTACACCTTC
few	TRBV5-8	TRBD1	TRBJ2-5	CASSLCRRDREETQYF	TGTGCCAGCAGCTTGTGCCGCCGGGACAGGGAGGAGACCCAGTACTTC
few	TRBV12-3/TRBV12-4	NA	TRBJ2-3	CASNRVATDTQYF	TGTGCCAGCAACCGGGTGGCCACAGATACGCAGTATTTT
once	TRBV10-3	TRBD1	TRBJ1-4	CAISEVTGATNEKLFF	TGTGCCATCAGTGAGGTCACAGGGGCAACTAATGAAAAACTGTTTTTT
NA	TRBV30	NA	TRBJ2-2	CAWAPYDTITGELFF	TGTGCCTGGGCCCCCTATGACACGATCACCGGGGAGCTGTTTTTT
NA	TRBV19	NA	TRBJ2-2	CASSIGTRGTGELFF	TGTGCCAGTAGTATAGGGACAAGGGGCACCGGGGAGCTGTTTTTT
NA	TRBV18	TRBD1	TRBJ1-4	CASSPPQGAGEKLFF	TGTGCCAGCTCACCACCGCAGGGGGCAGGTGAAAAACTGTTTTTT
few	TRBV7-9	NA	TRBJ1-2	CASSPSGGGYTF	TGTGCCAGCAGCCCGAGCGGGGGTGGCTACACCTTC
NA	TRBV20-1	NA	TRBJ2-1	CSASPPYEQFF	TGCAGTGCCTCTCCCCCCTATGAGCAGTTCTTC
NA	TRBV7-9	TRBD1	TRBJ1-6	CASSPTGGSSPLHF	TGTGCCAGCAGCCCCACAGGGGGCAGTTCACCCCTCCACTTT
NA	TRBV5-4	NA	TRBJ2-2	CASRPRGRVGTGELFF	TGTGCCAGCAGACCCAGGGGACGAGTTGGCACCGGGGAGCTGTTTTTT
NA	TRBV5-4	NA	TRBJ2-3	CASSLYSGTTDTQYF	TGTGCCAGCAGCTTGTATAGCGGAACCACAGATACGCAGTATTTT
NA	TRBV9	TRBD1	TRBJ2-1	CASSGGAGQGYNEQFF	TGTGCCAGCAGCGGAGGCGCGGGACAGGGATATAATGAGCAGTTCTTC
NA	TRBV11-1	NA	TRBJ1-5	CPPLSNQPQHF	TGTCCTCCCCTTAGCAATCAGCCCCAGCATTTT
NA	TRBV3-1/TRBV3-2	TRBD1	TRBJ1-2	CASSQSWDRGYGYTF	TGTGCCAGCAGCCAATCCTGGGACAGGGGGTACGGCTACACCTTC
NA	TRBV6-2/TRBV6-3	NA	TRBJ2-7	CASSTRGARSVGYEQYF	TGTGCCAGCAGTACCCGCGGGGCTAGGTCAGTCGGCTACGAGCAGTACTTC
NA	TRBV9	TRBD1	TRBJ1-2	CASSTDRGYGYTF	TGTGCCAGCAGCACGGACAGGGGCTATGGCTACACCTTC
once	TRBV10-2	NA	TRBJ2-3	CASGTSGSIRDTQYF	TGCGCCAGTGGGACAAGTGGGAGTATCAGGGATACGCAGTATTTT
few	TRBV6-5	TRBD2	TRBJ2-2	CASQGGALSGELFF	TGTGCCAGCCAGGGAGGGGCGCTTAGCGGGGAGCTGTTTTTT
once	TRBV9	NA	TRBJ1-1	CASSVDSLNTEAFF	TGTGCCAGCAGCGTGGACAGCCTGAACACTGAAGCTTTCTTT
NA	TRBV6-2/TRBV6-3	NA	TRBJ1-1	CASSTTGLAFF	TGTGCCAGCAGCACCACAGGGTTGGCTTTCTTT
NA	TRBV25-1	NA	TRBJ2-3	CASRLSGTSTSTDTQYF	TGTGCCAGCAGGCTTTCCGGGACATCTACAAGCACAGATACGCAGTATTTT
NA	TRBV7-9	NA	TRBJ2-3	CASRVADTQYF	TGTGCCAGCCGGGTAGCAGATACGCAGTATTTT
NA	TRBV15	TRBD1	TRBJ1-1	CATSRGDSLNTEAFF	TGTGCCACCAGCAGAGGGGACAGTTTGAACACTGAAGCTTTCTTT
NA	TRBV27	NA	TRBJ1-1	CASSWRGKGWGHTEAFF	TGTGCCAGCAGTTGGAGGGGAAAAGGGTGGGGACACACTGAAGCTTTCTTT
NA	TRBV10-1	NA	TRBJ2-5	CASSEVQGNEETQYF	TGCGCCAGCAGTGAGGTGCAGGGCAACGAAGAGACCCAGTACTTC
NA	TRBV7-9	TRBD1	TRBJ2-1	CASSPTGDGHNEQFF	TGTGCCAGCAGCCCCACAGGGGACGGGCACAATGAGCAGTTCTTC
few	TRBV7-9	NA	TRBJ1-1	CASSWGDANTEAFF	TGTGCCAGCAGCTGGGGGGATGCGAACACTGAAGCTTTCTTT
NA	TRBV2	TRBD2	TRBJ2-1	CASRALAGEGNEQFF	TGTGCCAGCAGGGCTTTAGCGGGAGAGGGCAATGAGCAGTTCTTC
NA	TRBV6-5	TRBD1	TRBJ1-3	CASSYSGTGSGNTIYF	TGTGCCAGCAGTTACTCCGGGACAGGCTCTGGAAACACCATATATTTT
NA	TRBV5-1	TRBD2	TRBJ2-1	CASSQPTSGRGSYNEQFF	TGCGCCAGCTCACAGCCCACCAGCGGGAGAGGATCCTACAATGAGCAGTTCTTC